Many counts were recorded for the clone carrying this TCR beta chain. These data are taken from a study of early T cells in non-severe SARS-CoV-2 infection. TCRdb called the 5' RACE reads again in MiXCR, with one record for every CDR3 protein. The sample comprises 40,000 or so distinct CDR3 sequences, around 8% of which are singletons, and over 10% rests with the top ten. The CDR3 has 15 residues. Trimming took off 9 bases at V and 0 bases at J, with 15 bases between the two ends. This clonotype originated in an adult who was a healthcare worker with PCR-confirmed SARS-CoV-2 infection or an uninfected control (not recorded which). The sample here was whole blood, taken at baseline. The V and J genes are TRBV12-3 or TRBV12-4 and TRBJ1-5, with D unresolved. The CDR3 nucleotides are TGTGCCAGATGGGTGGCGGAGTATAGCAATCAGCCCCAGCATTTT. It specifies CARWVAEYSNQPQHF.